One TCR beta chain is described in this entry. No antigen is known for it. Only CD45RO-negative cells positively selected for CCR7 counted as naive CD8 cells, so terminally differentiated effector memory CD45RA+ cells were excluded. Trimming cost V 4 bases and J 2 bases, with 12 bases left between them. The CDR3 has 15 residues. Germline assignment: CDR1 ENHRY and CDR2 SYGVKD. Clones were read by immunoSEQ multiplex PCR, and TCRdb kept only the in-frame ones, dropping some. The data hold around 2.1 million clones, with roughly 91% observed a single time. This sample is part of a study of shared clonotypes between healthy human individuals. Overall study findings and caveats: Unshared clonotypes carried lower generation probabilities than those common to all four donors.

This TCR was sampled from a man aged 18 to 29 in good health. Some clones in this sample may be carry-over from other donors' samples. The sequencing input was naive CD8+ T cells from PBMCs. The chain uses TRBV10-3 and TRBJ1-3; TRBD1 is a possible D gene (5 bases). The CDR3 spells CAISVSRGTGNTIYF. CDR3 bases: TGTGCCATCAGTGTCAGCCGGGGGACTGGAAACACCATATATTTT.